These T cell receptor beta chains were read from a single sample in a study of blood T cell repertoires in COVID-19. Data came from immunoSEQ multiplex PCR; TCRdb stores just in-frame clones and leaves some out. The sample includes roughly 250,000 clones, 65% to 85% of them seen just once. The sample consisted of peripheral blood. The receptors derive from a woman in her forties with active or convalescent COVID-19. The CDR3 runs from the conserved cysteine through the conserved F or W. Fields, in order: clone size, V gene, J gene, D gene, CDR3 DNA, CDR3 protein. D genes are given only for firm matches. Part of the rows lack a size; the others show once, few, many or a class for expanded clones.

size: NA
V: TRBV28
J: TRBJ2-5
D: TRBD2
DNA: TGTGCCAGCAGTGTGTTACTAGCGGGGGCAGAGACCCAGTACTTC
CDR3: CASSVLLAGAETQYF

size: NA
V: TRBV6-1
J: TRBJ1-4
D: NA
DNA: TGTGCCAGCAGTGGAGCCGGCGGTAATGAAAAACTGTTTTTT
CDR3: CASSGAGGNEKLFF

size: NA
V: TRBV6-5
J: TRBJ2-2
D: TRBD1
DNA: TGTGCCAGCAGCGTTATGGACAGGGGGACCGGGGAGCTGTTTTTT
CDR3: CASSVMDRGTGELFF

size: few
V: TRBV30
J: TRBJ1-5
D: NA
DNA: TGTGCCTGGAGTAGACTGAGCAATCAGCCCCAGCATTTT
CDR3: CAWSRLSNQPQHF

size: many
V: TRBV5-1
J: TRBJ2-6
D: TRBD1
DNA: TGCGCCAGCACCCTCCAGGGGGCTGGAGGGGCCAACGTCCTGACTTTC
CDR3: CASTLQGAGGANVLTF

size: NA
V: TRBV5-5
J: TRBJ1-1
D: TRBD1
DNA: TGTGCCAGCAGCACACCAGGACAGGGGAACACTGAAGCTTTCTTT
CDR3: CASSTPGQGNTEAFF

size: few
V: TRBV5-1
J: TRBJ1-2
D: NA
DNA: TGCGCCAGCAGCCCGAGATTACAGCAGGGTGGCTACACCTTC
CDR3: CASSPRLQQGGYTF

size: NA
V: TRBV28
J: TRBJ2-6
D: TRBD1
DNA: TGTGCCAGCAGGCGGACAGGGGTTGGGGCCAACGTCCTGACTTTC
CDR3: CASRRTGVGANVLTF

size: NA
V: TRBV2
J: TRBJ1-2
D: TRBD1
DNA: TGTGCCAGCAGTGAAGATCAGACAGGGGCAATCTATGGCTACACCTTC
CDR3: CASSEDQTGAIYGYTF

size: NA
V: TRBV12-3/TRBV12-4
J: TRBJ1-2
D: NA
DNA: TGTGCCAGCACCCTAGATAACTATGGCTACACCTTC
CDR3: CASTLDNYGYTF

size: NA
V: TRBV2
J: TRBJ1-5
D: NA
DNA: TGTGCCAGCAGGCCCAATTTGGACACTAGCAATCAGCCCCAGCATTTT
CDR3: CASRPNLDTSNQPQHF

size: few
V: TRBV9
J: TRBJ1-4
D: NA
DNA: TGTGCCAGCAGCGTAGCGTCAGGGAAGGGGGAAAAACTGTTTTTT
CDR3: CASSVASGKGEKLFF

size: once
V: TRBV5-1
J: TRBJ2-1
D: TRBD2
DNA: TGCGCCAGCAGCGTTAGCGGGCCCGACAATGAGCAGTTCTTC
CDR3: CASSVSGPDNEQFF

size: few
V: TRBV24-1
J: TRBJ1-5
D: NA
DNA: TGTGCCACCAGTGATACTTCAGGGTTTTTTCAGCCCCAGCATTTT
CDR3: CATSDTSGFFQPQHF

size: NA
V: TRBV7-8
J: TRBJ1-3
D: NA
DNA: TGTGCCAGCAGCAACTTACCCGGCGGGTCTGGAAACACCATATATTTT
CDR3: CASSNLPGGSGNTIYF

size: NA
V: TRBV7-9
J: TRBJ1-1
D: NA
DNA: TGTGCCAGCAGGCAAACTACGGGGGACACTGAAGCTTTCTTT
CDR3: CASRQTTGDTEAFF

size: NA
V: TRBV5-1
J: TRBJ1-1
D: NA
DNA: TGCGCCAGCAGCTTGGTAATCCTCGGAGGGGACACTGAAGCTTTCTTT
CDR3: CASSLVILGGDTEAFF

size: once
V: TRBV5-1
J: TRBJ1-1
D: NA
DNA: TGCGCCAGCAGCTTTGAGGGCACTGAAGCTTTCTTT
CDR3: CASSFEGTEAFF

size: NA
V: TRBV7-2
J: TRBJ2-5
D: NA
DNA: TGTGCCAGCAGCTTATCAGCAGGGGAATTGCAGACCCAGTACTTC
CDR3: CASSLSAGELQTQYF

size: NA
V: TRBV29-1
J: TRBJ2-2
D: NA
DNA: TGCAGCGCTCCCATCGGAGGGAACACCGGGGAGCTGTTTTTT
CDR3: CSAPIGGNTGELFF

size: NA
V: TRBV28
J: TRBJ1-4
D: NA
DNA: TGTGCCAGCACCCCAATGGGCCTCGACGAAAAACTGTTTTTT
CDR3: CASTPMGLDEKLFF

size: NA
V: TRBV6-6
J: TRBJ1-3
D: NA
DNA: TGTGCCAGCACCTTAGGGGGTGTCGGAAACACCATATATTTT
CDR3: CASTLGGVGNTIYF

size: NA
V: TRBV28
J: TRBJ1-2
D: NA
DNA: TGTGCCAGCAGTTATCCAGAGGGTTTAAACTATGGCTACACCTTC
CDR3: CASSYPEGLNYGYTF

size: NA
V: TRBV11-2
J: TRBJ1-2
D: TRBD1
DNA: TGTGCCAGCAGCCCACACCCGACAGGGGACTATGGCTACACCTTC
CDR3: CASSPHPTGDYGYTF

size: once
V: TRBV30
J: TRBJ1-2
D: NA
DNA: TGTGCCTGGAGTTTACGGACCCGGGGAGGCTACACCTTC
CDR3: CAWSLRTRGGYTF

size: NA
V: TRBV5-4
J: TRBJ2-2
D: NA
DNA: TGTGCCAGCAGCCTTGACCCTCGGGGGATCGGGGAGCTGTTTTTT
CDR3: CASSLDPRGIGELFF

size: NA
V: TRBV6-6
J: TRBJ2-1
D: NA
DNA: TGTGCCGCGGGACTCGGTGAGCAGTTCTTC
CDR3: CAAGLGEQFF

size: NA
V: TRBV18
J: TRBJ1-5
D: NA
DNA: TGTGCCAGCTCACCACCGGTTTCGGGACTCATTGTTGGGCCCCAGCATTTT
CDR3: CASSPPVSGLIVGPQHF

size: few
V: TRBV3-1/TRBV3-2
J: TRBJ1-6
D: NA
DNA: TGTGCCAGCAGCCACGAGAGGCCCCGGGGGAATTCACCCCTCCACTTT
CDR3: CASSHERPRGNSPLHF

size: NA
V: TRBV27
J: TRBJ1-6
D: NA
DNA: TGTGCCAGCAGTTTATCGATTGACAGAGCCCTCCACTTT
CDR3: CASSLSIDRALHF

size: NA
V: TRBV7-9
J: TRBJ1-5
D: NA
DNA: TGTGCCAGCAGCTTAGATCCCGATCAGCCCCAGCATTTT
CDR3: CASSLDPDQPQHF

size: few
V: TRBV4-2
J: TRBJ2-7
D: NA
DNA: TGTGCCAGCAGCCAAGTTGGGAGTGCCTACGAGCAGTACTTC
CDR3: CASSQVGSAYEQYF

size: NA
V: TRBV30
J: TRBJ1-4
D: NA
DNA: TGTGCCTGGTTACAGCCCGGCAGGGTGGATGAAAAACTGTTTTTT
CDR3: CAWLQPGRVDEKLFF

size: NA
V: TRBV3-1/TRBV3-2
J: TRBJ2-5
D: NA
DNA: TGTGCCAGCAGCCAAGCCGACCAGGGGAAGACCCAGTACTTC
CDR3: CASSQADQGKTQYF

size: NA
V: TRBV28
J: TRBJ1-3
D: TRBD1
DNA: TGTGCCAGCAGTTCCACCCACAGGGGGGGAAACACCATATATTTT
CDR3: CASSSTHRGGNTIYF

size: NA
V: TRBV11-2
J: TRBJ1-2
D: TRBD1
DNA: TGTGCCAGCAGCCCCGGGACAGGGGGCCTTGGCTACACCTTC
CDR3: CASSPGTGGLGYTF

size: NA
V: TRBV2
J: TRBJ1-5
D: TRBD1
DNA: TGTGCCAGCAGCGGACAGGGGCTGGGCAATCAGCCCCAGCATTTT
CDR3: CASSGQGLGNQPQHF

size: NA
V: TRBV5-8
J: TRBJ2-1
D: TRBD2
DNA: TGTGCCAGCAGCTTAGGTAGCGGGGCGTACAATGAGCAGTTCTTC
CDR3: CASSLGSGAYNEQFF

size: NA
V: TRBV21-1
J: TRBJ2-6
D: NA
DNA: TGTGCCAGCACTGGCGAACGGAGCTCTGGGGCCAACGTCCTGACTTTC
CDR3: CASTGERSSGANVLTF

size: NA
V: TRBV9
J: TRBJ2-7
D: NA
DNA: TGTGCCAGCAGCGTAAGGGACAACTACGAGCAGTACTTC
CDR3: CASSVRDNYEQYF

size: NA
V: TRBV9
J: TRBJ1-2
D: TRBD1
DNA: TGTGCCAGCAGCGCCCAGACAGGGGGCGCGGGGGGCTACACCTTC
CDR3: CASSAQTGGAGGYTF